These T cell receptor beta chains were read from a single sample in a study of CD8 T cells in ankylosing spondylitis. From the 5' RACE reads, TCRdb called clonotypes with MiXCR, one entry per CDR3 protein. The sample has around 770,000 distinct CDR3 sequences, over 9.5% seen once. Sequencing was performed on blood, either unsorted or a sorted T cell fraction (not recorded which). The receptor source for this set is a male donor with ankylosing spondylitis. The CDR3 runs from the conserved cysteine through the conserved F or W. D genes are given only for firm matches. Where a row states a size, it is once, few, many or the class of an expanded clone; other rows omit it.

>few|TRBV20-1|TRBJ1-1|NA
CSASWTQNTEAFF
TGCAGTGCTAGCTGGACCCAGAACACTGAAGCTTTCTTT
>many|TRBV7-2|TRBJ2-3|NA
CASSLVSTSTDTQYF
TGTGCCAGCAGCTTAGTGTCTACTAGCACAGATACGCAGTATTTT
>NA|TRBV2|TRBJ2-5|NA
CASSGRMYQETQYF
TGTGCCAGCAGCGGACGTATGTACCAAGAGACCCAGTACTTC
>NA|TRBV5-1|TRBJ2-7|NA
CASSLAGPEGEQYF
TGCGCCAGCAGCTTGGCGGGGCCGGAGGGCGAGCAGTACTTC
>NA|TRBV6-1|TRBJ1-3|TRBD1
CASSSDRVSGNTIYF
TGTGCCAGCAGTAGTGACAGGGTGTCCGGAAACACCATATATTTT
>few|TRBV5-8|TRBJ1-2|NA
CASSSIKGELRGYTF
TGTGCCAGCAGCTCGATTAAGGGGGAGCTACGAGGCTACACCTTC
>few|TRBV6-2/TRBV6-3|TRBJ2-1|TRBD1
CASRLTGGNEQFF
TGTGCCAGCAGATTGACAGGGGGGAATGAGCAGTTCTTC
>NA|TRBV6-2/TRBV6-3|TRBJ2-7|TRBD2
CASKRLADSYEQYF
TGTGCCAGCAAAAGGCTAGCGGACTCCTACGAGCAGTACTTC
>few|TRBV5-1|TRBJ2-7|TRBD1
CASSYGQGTSYEQYF
TGCGCCAGCAGCTACGGACAGGGAACCTCCTACGAGCAGTACTTC
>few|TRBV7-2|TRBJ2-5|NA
CASSRVLLSIETQYF
TGTGCCAGCAGCCGGGTACTATTATCTATCGAGACCCAGTACTTC
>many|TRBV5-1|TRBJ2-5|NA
CASGQNQETQYF
TGCGCCAGCGGACAGAACCAAGAGACCCAGTACTTC
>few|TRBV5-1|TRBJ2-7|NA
CASSPQFGQSNEQYF
TGCGCCAGCAGCCCGCAGTTCGGACAGAGTAACGAGCAGTACTTC
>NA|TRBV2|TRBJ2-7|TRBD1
CASTVEGQGDYEQYF
TGTGCCAGCACTGTCGAGGGACAGGGTGACTACGAGCAGTACTTC
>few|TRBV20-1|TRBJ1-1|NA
CSARFPEPNTEAFF
TGCAGTGCTAGATTTCCAGAGCCGAACACTGAAGCTTTCTTT
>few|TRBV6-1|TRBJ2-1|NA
CASSNLQGREQFF
TGTGCCAGCAGTAATCTACAGGGTCGTGAGCAGTTCTTC
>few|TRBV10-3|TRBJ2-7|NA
CAISELGGPGEQYF
TGTGCCATCAGTGAATTGGGGGGCCCGGGTGAGCAGTACTTC
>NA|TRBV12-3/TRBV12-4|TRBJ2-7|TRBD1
CASSQQGAEQYF
TGTGCCAGCAGTCAACAGGGGGCCGAGCAGTACTTC
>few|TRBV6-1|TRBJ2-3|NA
CASSRTVGLNTQYF
TGTGCCAGCAGTCGGACAGTCGGTTTGAATACGCAGTATTTT
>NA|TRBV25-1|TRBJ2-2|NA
CASSDLQGTYTGELFF
TGTGCCAGCAGTGACCTACAGGGGACTTACACCGGGGAGCTGTTTTTT
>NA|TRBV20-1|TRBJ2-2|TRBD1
CSARRTGSTGELFF
TGCAGTGCTAGGCGGACAGGGAGCACCGGGGAGCTGTTTTTT
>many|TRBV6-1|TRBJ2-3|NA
CASRGGNKTDTQYF
TGTGCCAGCCGAGGGGGGAATAAAACAGATACGCAGTATTTT
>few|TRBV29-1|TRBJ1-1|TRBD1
CSVRDRGRNTEAFF
TGCAGCGTTCGGGACAGGGGGCGGAACACTGAAGCTTTCTTT
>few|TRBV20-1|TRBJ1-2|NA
CVVYSNYGYTF
TGCGTCGTGTATTCTAACTATGGCTACACCTTC
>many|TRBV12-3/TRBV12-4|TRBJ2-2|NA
CASSLRRGDTGELFF
TGTGCCAGCAGTTTACGCAGGGGGGACACCGGGGAGCTGTTTTTT
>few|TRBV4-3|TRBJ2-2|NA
CASSQSGSTGELFF
TGCGCCAGCAGCCAATCAGGGAGCACCGGGGAGCTGTTTTTT
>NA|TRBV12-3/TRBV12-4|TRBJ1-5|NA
CASSLKENQPQHF
TGTGCCAGCAGTTTAAAAGAGAATCAGCCCCAGCATTTT
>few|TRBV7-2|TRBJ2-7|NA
CASSLRAAPSYEQYF
TGTGCCAGCAGCTTAAGGGCAGCACCCTCCTACGAGCAGTACTTC
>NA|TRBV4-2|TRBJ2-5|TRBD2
CASSQELAGFQETQYF
TGTGCCAGCAGCCAAGAACTAGCGGGTTTCCAAGAGACCCAGTACTTC
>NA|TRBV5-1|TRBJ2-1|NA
CASSTLAGSSYNEQFF
TGCGCCAGCAGTACTCTAGCCGGTAGCTCCTACAATGAGCAGTTCTTC
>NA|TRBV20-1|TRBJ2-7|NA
CSATRQSYEQYF
TGCAGTGCTACCAGGCAGTCCTACGAGCAGTACTTC
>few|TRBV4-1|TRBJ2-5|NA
CASSQKGSGTQYF
TGCGCCAGCAGCCAAAAGGGATCGGGGACCCAGTACTTC
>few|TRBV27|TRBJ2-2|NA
CASSPLRTGELFF
TGTGCCAGCAGTCCCCTGCGCACCGGGGAGCTGTTTTTT
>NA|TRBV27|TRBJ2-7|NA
CASSSNQGSPYEQYF
TGTGCCAGCAGTTCGAATCAGGGTTCACCCTACGAGCAGTACTTC
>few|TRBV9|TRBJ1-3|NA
CASSARGRLTSGNTIYF
TGTGCCAGCAGCGCAAGGGGCAGATTAACCTCTGGAAACACCATATATTTT
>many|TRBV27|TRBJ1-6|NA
CASSLWGYNSPLHF
TGTGCCAGCAGTTTATGGGGTTATAATTCACCCCTCCACTTT
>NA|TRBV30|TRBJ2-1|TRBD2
CAWTRTGGPQFF
TGTGCCTGGACTAGAACGGGGGGACCCCAGTTCTTC
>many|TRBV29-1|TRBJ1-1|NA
CSVPPVSQEGTEAFF
TGCAGCGTTCCTCCGGTTTCTCAGGAGGGAACTGAAGCTTTCTTT
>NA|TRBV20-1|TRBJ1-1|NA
CSATSPMTNTEAFF
TGCAGTGCTACGAGTCCGATGACGAACACTGAAGCTTTCTTT
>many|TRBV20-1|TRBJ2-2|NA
CSAIRRLDTGELFF
TGCAGTGCTATCCGTCGACTGGACACCGGGGAGCTGTTTTTT
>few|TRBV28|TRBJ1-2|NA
CASAGVSNQPLYGYTF
TGTGCCAGCGCCGGGGTCTCTAACCAGCCCCTCTATGGCTACACCTTC
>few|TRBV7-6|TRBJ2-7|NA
CASSLASGQTYEQYF
TGTGCCAGCAGCTTGGCATCGGGACAAACCTACGAGCAGTACTTC
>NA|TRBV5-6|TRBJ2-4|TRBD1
CASSHRGRMNIQYF
TGTGCCAGCAGCCACAGGGGGCGCATGAACATTCAGTACTTC
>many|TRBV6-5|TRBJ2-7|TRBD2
CASSFGRGGWHEQYF
TGTGCCAGCAGTTTTGGGCGGGGGGGCTGGCACGAGCAGTACTTC
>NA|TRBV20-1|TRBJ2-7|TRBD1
CSARPGGTGTYEQYF
TGCAGTGCTAGGCCAGGCGGGACAGGGACCTACGAGCAGTACTTC
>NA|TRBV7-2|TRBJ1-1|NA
CASSLGRTGVAFF
TGTGCCAGCAGCTTAGGAAGAACCGGGGTAGCTTTCTTT
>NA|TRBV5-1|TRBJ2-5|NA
CASSLDIGQETQYF
TGCGCCAGCAGCTTGGACATAGGGCAAGAGACCCAGTACTTC
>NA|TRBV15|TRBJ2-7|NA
CATRSTTRSTYEQYF
TGTGCCACCCGATCCACCACCAGGTCAACCTACGAGCAGTACTTC
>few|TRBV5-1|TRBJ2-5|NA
CASSLHSETQYF
TGCGCCAGCAGCCTCCACAGTGAGACCCAGTACTTC
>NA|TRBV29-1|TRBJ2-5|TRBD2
CSLSGGAETQYF
TGCAGTCTTAGCGGGGGGGCGGAGACCCAGTACTTC
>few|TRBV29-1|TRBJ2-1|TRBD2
CSVAGTSGYNEQFF
TGCAGCGTCGCCGGGACTAGCGGGTACAATGAGCAGTTCTTC
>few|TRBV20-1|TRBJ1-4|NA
CSAFRGATNEKLFF
TGCAGTGCTTTCCGCGGGGCAACTAATGAAAAACTGTTTTTT
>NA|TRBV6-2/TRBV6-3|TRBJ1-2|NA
CASRIQGWYGYTF
TGTGCCAGCAGGATCCAGGGTTGGTATGGCTACACCTTC
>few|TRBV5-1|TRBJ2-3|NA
CASSVNREDTQYF
TGCGCCAGCAGCGTAAACAGGGAAGATACGCAGTATTTT
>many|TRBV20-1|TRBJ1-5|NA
CSAATRRGSGNQPQHF
TGCAGTGCGGCCACCCGGAGGGGATCCGGCAATCAGCCCCAGCATTTT
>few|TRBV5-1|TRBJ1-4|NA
CASSLAAGNEKLFF
TGCGCCAGCAGCTTGGCCGCGGGGAATGAAAAACTGTTTTTT
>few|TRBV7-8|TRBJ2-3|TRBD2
CASSLSVGGDSSGDTQYF
TGTGCCAGCAGCTTAAGTGTCGGGGGGGACTCTTCAGGGGATACGCAGTATTTT
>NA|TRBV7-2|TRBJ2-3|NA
CASSLRAADTDTQYF
TGTGCCAGCAGCTTAAGGGCAGCCGACACAGATACGCAGTATTTT
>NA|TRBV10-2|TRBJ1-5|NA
CASSDPHRQDEFSNQPQHF
TGCGCCAGCAGTGATCCCCACAGACAGGACGAGTTTAGCAATCAGCCCCAGCATTTT
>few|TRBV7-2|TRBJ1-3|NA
CASSLEEATIYF
TGTGCCAGCAGCTTAGAAGAGGCGACCATATATTTT